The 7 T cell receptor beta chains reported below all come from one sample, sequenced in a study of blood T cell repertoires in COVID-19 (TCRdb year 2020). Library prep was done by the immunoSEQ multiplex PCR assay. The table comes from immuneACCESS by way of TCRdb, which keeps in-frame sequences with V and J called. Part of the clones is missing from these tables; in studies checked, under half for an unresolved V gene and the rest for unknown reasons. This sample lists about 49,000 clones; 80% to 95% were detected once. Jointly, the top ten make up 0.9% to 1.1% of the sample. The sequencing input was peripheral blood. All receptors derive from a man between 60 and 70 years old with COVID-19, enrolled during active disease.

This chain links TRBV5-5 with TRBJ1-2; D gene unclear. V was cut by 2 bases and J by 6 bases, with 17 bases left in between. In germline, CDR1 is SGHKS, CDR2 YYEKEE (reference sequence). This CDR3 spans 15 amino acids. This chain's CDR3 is CASSFGGHRADGYTF. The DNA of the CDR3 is TGTGCCAGCAGCTTCGGCGGGCATCGGGCGGATGGCTACACCTTC.

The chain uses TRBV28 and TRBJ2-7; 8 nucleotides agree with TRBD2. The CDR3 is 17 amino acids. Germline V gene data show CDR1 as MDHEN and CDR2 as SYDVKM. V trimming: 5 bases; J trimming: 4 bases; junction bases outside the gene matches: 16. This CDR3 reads CASSASPPGLDQYEQYF. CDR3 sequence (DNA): TGTGCCAGCAGTGCCTCGCCCCCGGGACTAGATCAGTACGAGCAGTACTTC. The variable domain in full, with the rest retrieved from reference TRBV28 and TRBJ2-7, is DVKVTQSSRYLVKRTGEKVFLECVQDMDHENMFWYRQDPGLGLRLIYFSYDVKMKEKGDIPEGYSVSREKKERFSLILESASTNQTSMYLCASSASPPGLDQYEQYFGPGTRLTVT.

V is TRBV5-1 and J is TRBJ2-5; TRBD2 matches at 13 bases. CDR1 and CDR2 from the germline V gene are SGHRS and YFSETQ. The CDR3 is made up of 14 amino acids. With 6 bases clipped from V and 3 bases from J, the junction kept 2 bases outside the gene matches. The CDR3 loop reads CASTGTSGKETQYF. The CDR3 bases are TGCGCCAGCACCGGGACTAGCGGGAAAGAGACCCAGTACTTC. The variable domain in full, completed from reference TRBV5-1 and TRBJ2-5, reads KAGVTQTPRYLIKTRGQQVTLSCSPISGHRSVSWYQQTPGQGLQFLFEYFSETQRNKGNFPGRFSGRQFSNSRSEMNVSTLELGDSALYLCASTGTSGKETQYFGPGTRLLVL.

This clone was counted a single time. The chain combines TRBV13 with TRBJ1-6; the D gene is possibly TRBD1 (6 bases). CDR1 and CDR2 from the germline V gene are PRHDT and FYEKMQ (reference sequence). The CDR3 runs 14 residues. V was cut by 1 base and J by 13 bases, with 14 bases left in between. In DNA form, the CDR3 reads TGTGCCAGCAGCTTAGTGACAGGACGCGGGCCCCTCCACTTT. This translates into CASSLVTGRGPLHF.

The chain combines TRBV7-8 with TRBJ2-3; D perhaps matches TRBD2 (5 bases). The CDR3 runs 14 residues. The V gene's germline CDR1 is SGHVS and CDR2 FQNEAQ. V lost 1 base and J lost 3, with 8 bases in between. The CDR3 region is CASSLGTATDTQYF. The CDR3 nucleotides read TGTGCCAGCAGCTTAGGGACTGCGACAGATACGCAGTATTTT.

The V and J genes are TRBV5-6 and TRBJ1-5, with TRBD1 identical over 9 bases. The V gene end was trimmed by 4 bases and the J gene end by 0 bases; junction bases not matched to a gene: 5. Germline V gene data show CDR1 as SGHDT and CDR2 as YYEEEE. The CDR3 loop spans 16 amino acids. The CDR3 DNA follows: TGTGCCAGCAGCCTGGGGACAGGGCGTAGCAATCAGCCCCAGCATTTT. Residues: CASSLGTGRSNQPQHF.

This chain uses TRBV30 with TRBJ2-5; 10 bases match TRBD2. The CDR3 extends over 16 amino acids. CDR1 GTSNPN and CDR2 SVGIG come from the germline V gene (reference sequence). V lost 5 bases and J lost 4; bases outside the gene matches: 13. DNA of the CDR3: TGTGCCTGGCGAGGACTAGCGGCGCCCGGACGAGAGACCCAGTACTTC. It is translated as CAWRGLAAPGRETQYF.